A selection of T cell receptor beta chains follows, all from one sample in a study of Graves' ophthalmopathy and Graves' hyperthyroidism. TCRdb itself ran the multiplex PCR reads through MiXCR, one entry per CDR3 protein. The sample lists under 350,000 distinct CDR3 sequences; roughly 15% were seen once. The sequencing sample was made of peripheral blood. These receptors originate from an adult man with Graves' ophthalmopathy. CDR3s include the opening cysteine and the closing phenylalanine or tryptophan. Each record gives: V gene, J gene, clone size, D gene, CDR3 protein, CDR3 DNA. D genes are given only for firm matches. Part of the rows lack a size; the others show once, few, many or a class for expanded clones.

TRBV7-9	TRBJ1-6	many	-	CASSLSAGYNSPLHF	TGTGCCAGCAGCTTATCCGCAGGATATAATTCACCCCTCCACTTT
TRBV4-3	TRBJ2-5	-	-	CASSQDMREETQYF	TGCGCCAGCAGCCAAGATATGCGGGAAGAGACCCAGTACTTC
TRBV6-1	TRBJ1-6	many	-	CASPPLSSYNSPLHF	TGTGCCAGCCCACCACTGAGCTCCTATAATTCACCCCTCCACTTT
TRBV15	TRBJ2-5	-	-	CATRGGGGGQETQYF	TGTGCCACCCGCGGAGGGGGCGGGGGACAAGAGACCCAGTACTTC
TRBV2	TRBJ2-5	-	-	CASSEEDTQYF	TGTGCCAGCAGTGAAGAGGACACGCAGTACTTC
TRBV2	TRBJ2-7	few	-	CASSNTGSYEQYF	TGTGCCAGCAGTAATACAGGGTCCTACGAGCAGTACTTC
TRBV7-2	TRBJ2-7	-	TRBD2	CASSFSGRDLYEQYF	TGTGCCAGCAGCTTTAGCGGGAGGGATCTCTACGAGCAGTACTTC
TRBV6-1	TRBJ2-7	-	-	CASSEVYSYEQYF	TGTGCCAGCAGTGAAGTCTATTCCTACGAGCAGTACTTC
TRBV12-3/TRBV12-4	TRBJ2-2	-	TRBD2	CASRQAGVGTGELFF	TGTGCCAGCAGGCAAGCGGGAGTTGGTACCGGGGAGCTGTTTTTT
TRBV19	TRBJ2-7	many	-	CASKEGPADYEQYF	TGTGCCAGTAAGGAAGGACCGGCCGACTACGAGCAGTACTTC
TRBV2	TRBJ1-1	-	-	CAGSSDRNTEAFF	TGTGCCGGCAGTTCAGACAGGAACACTGAAGCTTTCTTT
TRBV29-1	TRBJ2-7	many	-	CSVDYTKGEQYF	TGCAGCGTTGATTATACCAAGGGCGAGCAGTACTTC
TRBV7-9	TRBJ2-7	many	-	CASSIRGGGDYEQYF	TGTGCCAGCAGCATACGAGGGGGCGGGGACTACGAGCAGTACTTC
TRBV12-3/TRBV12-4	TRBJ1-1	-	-	CASSLDGALNTEAFF	TGTGCCAGCAGTTTAGACGGGGCCTTGAACACTGAAGCTTTCTTT
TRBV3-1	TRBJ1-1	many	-	CASSQGLDTEAFF	TGTGCCAGCAGCCAAGGGTTGGACACTGAAGCTTTCTTT
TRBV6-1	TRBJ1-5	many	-	CASSEGRGSNQPQHF	TGTGCCAGCAGTGAGGGGCGGGGTAGCAATCAGCCCCAGCATTTT
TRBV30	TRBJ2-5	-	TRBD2	CAWSPKGGLGFGETQYF	TGTGCCTGGAGTCCCAAGGGGGGACTAGGGTTCGGAGAGACCCAGTACTTC
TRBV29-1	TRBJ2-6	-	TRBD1	CSVASGQSYSGANVLTF	TGCAGCGTTGCGTCGGGACAGTCCTACTCTGGCGCCAACGTCCTGACTTTC
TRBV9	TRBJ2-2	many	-	CASSVGGFTGELFF	TGTGCCAGCAGCGTAGGGGGTTTCACCGGGGAGCTGTTTTTT
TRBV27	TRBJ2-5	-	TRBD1	CASSLETGGKTQYF	TGTGCCAGCAGTTTGGAGACAGGGGGGAAGACCCAGTACTTC
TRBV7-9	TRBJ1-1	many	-	CASSGRQVSNTEAFF	TGTGCCAGCAGCGGGAGACAGGTCTCGAACACTGAAGCTTTCTTT
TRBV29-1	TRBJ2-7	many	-	CSATGTVHEQYF	TGCAGCGCAACCGGGACGGTCCACGAGCAGTACTTC
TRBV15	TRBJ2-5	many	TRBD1	CATSRGRQGQTRTQYF	TGTGCCACCAGCAGAGGGAGACAGGGCCAAACTCGGACCCAGTACTTC
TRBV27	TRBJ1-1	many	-	CASKGWEMNTEAFF	TGTGCCAGCAAAGGGTGGGAGATGAACACTGAAGCTTTCTTT
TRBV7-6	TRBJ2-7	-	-	CASSYRRGGNEQYF	TGTGCCAGCAGCTATCGTAGGGGCGGGAACGAGCAGTACTTC
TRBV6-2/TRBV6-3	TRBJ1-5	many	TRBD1	CASTQGQTYSNQPQHF	TGTGCCAGCACCCAGGGACAGACGTATAGCAATCAGCCCCAGCATTTT
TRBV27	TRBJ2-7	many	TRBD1	CASSPAPQGVVGQYF	TGTGCCAGCAGTCCCGCCCCGCAGGGGGTTGTCGGGCAGTACTTC
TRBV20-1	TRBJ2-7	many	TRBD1	CSARDDRGYYEQYF	TGCAGTGCTAGAGACGACAGGGGTTATTACGAGCAGTACTTC
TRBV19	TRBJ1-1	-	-	CASSALDMEEAFF	TGTGCCAGTAGTGCCCTCGACATGGAGGAAGCTTTCTTT
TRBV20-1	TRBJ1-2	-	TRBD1	CSARTGGSYGYTF	TGCAGTGCTAGGACAGGGGGCAGCTATGGCTACACCTTC
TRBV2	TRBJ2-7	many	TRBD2	CASSDPSGYEQYF	TGTGCCAGCAGTGATCCTAGCGGATACGAGCAGTACTTC
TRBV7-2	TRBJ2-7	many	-	CASSLGPRTAYEQYF	TGTGCCAGCAGCTTAGGTCCACGGACGGCCTACGAGCAGTACTTC
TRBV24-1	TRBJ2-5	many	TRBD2	CATSDWGGLETQYF	TGTGCCACCAGTGACTGGGGAGGGCTCGAGACCCAGTACTTC
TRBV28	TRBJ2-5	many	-	CASSLGGGLKETQYF	TGTGCCAGCAGCCTAGGGGGGGGGCTGAAAGAGACCCAGTACTTC
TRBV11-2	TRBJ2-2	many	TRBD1	CASSTHRGYFPGELFF	TGTGCCAGCAGCACCCACAGGGGTTACTTTCCCGGGGAGCTGTTTTTT
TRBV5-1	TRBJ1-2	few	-	CASSLEGQVGYTF	TGCGCCAGCAGCTTGGAGGGGCAGGTCGGCTACACCTTC
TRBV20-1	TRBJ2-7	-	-	CSARDPRRGYESYEQYF	TGCAGTGCTAGAGACCCCCGTAGGGGATATGAGTCCTACGAGCAGTACTTC
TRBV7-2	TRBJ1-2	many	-	CASKPQPIEGYTF	TGTGCCAGTAAACCCCAGCCCATAGAGGGCTACACCTTC
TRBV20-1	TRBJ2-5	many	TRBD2	CSASLRGENQETQYF	TGCAGTGCTAGTTTGCGGGGGGAAAACCAAGAGACCCAGTACTTC
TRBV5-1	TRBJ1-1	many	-	CASSGDGTEAFF	TGCGCCAGCAGCGGGGACGGCACTGAAGCTTTCTTT